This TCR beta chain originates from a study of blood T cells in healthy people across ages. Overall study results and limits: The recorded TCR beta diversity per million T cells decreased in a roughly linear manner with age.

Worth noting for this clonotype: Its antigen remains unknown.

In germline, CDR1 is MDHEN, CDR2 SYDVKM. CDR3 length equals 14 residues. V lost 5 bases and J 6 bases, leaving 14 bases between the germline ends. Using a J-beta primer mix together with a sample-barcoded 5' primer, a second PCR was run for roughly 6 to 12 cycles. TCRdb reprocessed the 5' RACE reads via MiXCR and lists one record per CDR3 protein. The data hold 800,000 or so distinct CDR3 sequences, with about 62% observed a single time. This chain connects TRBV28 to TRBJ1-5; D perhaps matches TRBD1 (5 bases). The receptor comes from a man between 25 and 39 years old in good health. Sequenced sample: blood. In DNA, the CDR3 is TGTGCCAGCAGTCAGGGAGGGGAAACTCAGCCCCAGCATTTT. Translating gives CASSQGGETQPQHF.